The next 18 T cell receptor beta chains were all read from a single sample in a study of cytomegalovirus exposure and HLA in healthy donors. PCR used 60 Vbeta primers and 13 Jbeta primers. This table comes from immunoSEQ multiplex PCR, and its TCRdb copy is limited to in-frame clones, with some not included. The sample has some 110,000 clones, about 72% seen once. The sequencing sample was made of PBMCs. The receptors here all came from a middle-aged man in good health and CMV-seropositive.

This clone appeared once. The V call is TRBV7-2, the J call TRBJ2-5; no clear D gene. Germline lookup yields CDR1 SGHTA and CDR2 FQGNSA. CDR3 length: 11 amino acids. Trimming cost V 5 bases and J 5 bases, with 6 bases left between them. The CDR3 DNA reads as TGTGCCAGCAGCCGCCAGGAGACCCAGTACTTC. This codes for CASSRQETQYF.

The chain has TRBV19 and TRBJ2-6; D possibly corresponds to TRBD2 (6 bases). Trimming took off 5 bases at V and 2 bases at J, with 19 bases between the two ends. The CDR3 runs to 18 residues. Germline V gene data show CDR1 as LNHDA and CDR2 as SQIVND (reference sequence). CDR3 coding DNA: TGTGCCAGTAGTCCCGTCGGGCGGGGAAATCCTGGGGCCAACGTCCTGACTTTC. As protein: CASSPVGRGNPGANVLTF.

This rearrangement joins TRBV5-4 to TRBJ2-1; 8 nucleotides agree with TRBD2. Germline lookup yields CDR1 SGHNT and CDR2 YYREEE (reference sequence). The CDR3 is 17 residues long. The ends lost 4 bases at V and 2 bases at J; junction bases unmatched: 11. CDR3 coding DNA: TGTGCCAGCAGCCCCACGGGCGGGAGGCGTCCCTACAATGAGCAGTTCTTC. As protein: CASSPTGGRRPYNEQFF.

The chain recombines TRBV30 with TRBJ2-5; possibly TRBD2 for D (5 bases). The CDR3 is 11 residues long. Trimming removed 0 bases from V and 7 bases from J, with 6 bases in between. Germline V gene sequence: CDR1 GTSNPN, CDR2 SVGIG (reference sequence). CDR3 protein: CAWSVRGTQYF. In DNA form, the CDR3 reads TGTGCCTGGAGTGTACGGGGGACCCAGTACTTC.

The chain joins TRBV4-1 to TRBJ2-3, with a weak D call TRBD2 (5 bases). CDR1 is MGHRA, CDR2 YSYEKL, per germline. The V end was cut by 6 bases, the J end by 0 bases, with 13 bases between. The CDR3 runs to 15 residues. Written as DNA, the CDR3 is TGCGCCAGCAGTTATACTAGGTTTAGCACAGATACGCAGTATTTT. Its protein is CASSYTRFSTDTQYF.

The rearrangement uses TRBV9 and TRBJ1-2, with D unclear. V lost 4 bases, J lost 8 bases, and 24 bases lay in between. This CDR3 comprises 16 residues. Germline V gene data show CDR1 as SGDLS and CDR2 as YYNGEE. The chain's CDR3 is CASSSRWSPGGGGYTF. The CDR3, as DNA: TGTGCCAGCAGCTCCCGATGGTCTCCTGGAGGAGGGGGCTACACCTTC.

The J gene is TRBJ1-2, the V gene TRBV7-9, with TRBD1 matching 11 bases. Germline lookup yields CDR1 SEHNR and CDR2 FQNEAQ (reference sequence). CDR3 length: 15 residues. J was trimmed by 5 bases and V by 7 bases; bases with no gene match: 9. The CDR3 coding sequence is TGTGCCAGCACTCCCCCAGGGGACAGGGGGTATGGCTACACCTTC. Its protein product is CASTPPGDRGYGYTF.

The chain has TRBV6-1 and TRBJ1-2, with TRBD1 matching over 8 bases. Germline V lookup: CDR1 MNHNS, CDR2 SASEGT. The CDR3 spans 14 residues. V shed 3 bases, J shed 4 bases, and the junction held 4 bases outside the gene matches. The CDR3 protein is CASSDGTGLYGYTF. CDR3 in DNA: TGTGCCAGCAGTGACGGGACAGGACTCTATGGCTACACCTTC.

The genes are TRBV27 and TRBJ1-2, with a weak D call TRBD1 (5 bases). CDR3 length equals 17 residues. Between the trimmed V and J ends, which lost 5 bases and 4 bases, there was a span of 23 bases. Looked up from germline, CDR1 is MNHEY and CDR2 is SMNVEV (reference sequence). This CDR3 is CASSRTNLRDSSYGYTF. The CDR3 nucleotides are TGTGCCAGCAGTCGTACTAATCTCCGGGACTCAAGCTATGGCTACACCTTC.

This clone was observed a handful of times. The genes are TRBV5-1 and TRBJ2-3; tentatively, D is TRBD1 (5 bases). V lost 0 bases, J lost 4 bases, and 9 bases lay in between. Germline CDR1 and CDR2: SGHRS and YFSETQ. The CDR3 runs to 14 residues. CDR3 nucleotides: TGCGCCAGCAGCTTGGGGGGCTGGGCAGATACGCAGTATTTT. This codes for CASSLGGWADTQYF.

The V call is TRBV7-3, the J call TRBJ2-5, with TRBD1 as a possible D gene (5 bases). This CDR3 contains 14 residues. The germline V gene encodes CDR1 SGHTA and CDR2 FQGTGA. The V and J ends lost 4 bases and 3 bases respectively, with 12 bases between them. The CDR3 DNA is TGTGCCAGCAGCTCCTGGGGCGGAGAAGAGACCCAGTACTTC. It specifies CASSSWGGEETQYF.

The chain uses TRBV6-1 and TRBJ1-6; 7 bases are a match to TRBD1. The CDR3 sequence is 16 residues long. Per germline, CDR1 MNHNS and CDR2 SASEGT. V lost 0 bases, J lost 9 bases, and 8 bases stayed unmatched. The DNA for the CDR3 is TGTGCCAGCAGTGAAGCGGTCAGGGGGATTAGTTCACCCCTCCACTTT. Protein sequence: CASSEAVRGISSPLHF.

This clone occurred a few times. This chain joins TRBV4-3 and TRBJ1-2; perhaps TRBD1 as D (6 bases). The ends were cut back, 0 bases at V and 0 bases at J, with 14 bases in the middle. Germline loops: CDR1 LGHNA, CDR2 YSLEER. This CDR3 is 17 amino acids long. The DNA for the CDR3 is TGCGCCAGCAGCCAAGATAGAGGGACACCTGCTAACTATGGCTACACCTTC. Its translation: CASSQDRGTPANYGYTF.

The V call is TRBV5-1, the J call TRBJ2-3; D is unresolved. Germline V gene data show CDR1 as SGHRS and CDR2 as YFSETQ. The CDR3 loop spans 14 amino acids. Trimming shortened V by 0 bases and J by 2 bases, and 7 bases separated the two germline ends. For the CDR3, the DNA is TGCGCCAGCAGCTTGGACACCGCCACAGATACGCAGTATTTT. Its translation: CASSLDTATDTQYF.

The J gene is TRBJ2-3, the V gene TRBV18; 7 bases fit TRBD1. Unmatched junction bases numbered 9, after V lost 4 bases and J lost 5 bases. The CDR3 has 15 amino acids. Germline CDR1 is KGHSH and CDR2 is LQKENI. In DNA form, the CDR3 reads TGTGCCAGCTCACGAATGACAGGGAACGGAGATACGCAGTATTTT. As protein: CASSRMTGNGDTQYF.

CDR3 in amino acids: CASLKAAGHWETQYF. The DNA of the CDR3 is TGTGCCAGCCTCAAGGCGGCAGGGCATTGGGAGACCCAGTACTTC. J is TRBJ2-5 and V is TRBV27; maybe TRBD1 (5 bases). The CDR3 sequence is 15 residues long. The V end was cut by 8 bases, the J end by 5 bases, with 21 bases between. The germline V gene encodes CDR1 MNHEY and CDR2 SMNVEV (reference sequence).

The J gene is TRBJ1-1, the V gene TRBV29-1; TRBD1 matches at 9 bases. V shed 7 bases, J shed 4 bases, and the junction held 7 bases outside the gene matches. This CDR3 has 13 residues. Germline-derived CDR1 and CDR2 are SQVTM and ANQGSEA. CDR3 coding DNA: TGCAGCGCTAAACAGGGGGCCGGCACTGAAGCTTTCTTT. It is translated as CSAKQGAGTEAFF.

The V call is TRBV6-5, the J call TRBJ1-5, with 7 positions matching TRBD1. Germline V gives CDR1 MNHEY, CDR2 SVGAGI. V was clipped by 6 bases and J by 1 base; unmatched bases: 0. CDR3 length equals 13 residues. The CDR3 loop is CASRGQSNQPQHF. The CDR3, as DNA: TGTGCCAGCAGGGGACAGAGCAATCAGCCCCAGCATTTT.